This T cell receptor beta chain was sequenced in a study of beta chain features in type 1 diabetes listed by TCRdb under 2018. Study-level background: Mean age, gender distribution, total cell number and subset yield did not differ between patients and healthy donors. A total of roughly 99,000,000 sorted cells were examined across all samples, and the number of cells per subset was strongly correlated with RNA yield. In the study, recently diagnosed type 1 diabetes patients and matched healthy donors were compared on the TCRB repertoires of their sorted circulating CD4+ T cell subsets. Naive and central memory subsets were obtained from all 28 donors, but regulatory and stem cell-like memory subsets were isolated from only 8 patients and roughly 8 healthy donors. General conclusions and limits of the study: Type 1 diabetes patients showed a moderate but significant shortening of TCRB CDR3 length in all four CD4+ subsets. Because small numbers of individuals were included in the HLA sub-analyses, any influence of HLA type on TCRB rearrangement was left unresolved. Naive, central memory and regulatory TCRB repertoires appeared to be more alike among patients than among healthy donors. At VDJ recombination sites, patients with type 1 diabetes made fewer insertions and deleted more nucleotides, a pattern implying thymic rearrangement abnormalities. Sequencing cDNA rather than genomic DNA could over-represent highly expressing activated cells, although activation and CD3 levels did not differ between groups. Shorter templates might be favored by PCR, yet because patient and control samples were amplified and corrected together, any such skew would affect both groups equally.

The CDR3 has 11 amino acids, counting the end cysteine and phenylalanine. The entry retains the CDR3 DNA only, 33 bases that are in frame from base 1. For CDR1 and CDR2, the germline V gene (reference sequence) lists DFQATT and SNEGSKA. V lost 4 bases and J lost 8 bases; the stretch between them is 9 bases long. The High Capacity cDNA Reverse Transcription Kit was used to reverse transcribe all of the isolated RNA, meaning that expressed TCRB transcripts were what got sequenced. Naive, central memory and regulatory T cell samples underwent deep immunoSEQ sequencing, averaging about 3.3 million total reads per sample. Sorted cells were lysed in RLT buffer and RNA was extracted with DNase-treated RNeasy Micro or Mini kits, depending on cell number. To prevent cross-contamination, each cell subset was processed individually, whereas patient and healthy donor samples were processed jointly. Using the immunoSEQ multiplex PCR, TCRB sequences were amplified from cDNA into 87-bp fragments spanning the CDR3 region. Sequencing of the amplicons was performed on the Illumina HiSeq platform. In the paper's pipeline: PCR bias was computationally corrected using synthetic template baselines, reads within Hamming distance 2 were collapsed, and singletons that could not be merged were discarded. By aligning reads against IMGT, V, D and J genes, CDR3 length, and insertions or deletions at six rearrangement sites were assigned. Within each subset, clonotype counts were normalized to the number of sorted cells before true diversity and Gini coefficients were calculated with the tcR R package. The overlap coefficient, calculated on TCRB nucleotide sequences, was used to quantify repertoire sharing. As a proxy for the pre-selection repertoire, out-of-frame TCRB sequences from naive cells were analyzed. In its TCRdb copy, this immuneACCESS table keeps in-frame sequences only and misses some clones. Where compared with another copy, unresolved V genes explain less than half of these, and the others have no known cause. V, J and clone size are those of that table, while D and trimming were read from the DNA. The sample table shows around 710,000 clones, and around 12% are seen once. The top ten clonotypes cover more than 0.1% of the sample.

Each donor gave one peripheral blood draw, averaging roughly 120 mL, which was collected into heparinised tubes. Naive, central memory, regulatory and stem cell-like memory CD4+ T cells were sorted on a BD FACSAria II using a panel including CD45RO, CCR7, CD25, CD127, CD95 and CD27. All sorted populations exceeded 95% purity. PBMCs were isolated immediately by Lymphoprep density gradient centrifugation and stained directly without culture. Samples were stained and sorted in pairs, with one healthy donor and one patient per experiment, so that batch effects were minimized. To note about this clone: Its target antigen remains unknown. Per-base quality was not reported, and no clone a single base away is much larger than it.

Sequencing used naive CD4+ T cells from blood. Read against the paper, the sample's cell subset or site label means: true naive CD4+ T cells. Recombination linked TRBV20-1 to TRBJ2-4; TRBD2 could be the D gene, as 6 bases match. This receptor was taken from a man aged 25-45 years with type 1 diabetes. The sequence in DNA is TGCAGTGCTAACCGGAGGGACATTCAGTACTTC. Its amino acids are CSANRRDIQYF.